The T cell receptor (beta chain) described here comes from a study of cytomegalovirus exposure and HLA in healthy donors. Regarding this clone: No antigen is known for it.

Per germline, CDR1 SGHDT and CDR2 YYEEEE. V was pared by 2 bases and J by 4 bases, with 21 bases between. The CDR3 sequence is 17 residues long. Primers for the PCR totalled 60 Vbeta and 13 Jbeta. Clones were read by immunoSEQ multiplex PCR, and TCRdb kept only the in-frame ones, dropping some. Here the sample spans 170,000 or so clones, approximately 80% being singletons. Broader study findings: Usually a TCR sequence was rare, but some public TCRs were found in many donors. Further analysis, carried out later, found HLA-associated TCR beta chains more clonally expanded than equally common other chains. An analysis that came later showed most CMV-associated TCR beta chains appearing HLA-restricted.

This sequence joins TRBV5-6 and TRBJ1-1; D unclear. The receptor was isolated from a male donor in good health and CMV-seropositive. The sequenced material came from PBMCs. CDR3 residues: CASSFQPTREGGTEAFF. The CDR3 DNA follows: TGTGCCAGCAGCTTCCAGCCTACCCGGGAAGGAGGCACTGAAGCTTTCTTT.